These T cell receptor beta chains were read from a single sample in a study of radiotherapy plus CTLA-4 blockade in lung cancer. Assay: immunoSEQ multiplex PCR; the TCRdb copy retains only in-frame clones and omits some. Seen here are tens of thousands of clones, about 76% observed once, and the top ten hold 2.4%. The input for sequencing was peripheral blood, taken from a patient treated with radiotherapy plus ipilimumab. These receptors all come from a human donor with non-small cell lung cancer whose response to radiotherapy plus ipilimumab could not be evaluated. Both conserved end residues are part of each CDR3. D genes are given only for firm matches. Expanded clones get a size class; other rows say once, few or many, or leave the size out.

D gene	clone size	V gene	J gene	CDR3 DNA	CDR3 protein
TRBD1	few	TRBV27	TRBJ1-2	TGTGCCAGCAGTTTGGGTCCGGGACAGGGAGTCGGCTACACCTTC	CASSLGPGQGVGYTF
NA	few	TRBV7-9	TRBJ2-7	TGTGCCAGCCGAGGCAGCCAAACCGAGCAGTACTTC	CASRGSQTEQYF
TRBD2	NA	TRBV2	TRBJ2-7	TGTGCCAGCAGTGGGGATAAGCGACTAGCGGAGACCTACGAGCAGTACTTC	CASSGDKRLAETYEQYF
NA	NA	TRBV7-2	TRBJ2-5	TGTGCCAGCAGCTTAGGTGGGACTGGGGACTTC	CASSLGGTGDF
NA	NA	TRBV7-2	TRBJ2-7	TGTGCCAGCAGCTTAGCGGGGGACTTCTCGGGCGAGCAGTACTTC	CASSLAGDFSGEQYF
NA	NA	TRBV5-1	TRBJ2-5	TGCGCCAGCAGCTGGTGGGGCAGTCCAGAGACCCAGTACTTC	CASSWWGSPETQYF
TRBD1	NA	TRBV18	TRBJ1-5	TGTGCCAGCTCACCCACCGGCGGGACAGGGGGCTTTCAGCCCCAGCATTTT	CASSPTGGTGGFQPQHF
TRBD1	NA	TRBV9	TRBJ1-1	TGTGCCAGCAGCGATAGGGACAGTGAGAACACTGAAGCTTTCTTT	CASSDRDSENTEAFF
NA	NA	TRBV6-1	TRBJ2-1	TGTGCCAGCCACCGCGGATTGGAAAATGAGCAGTTCTTC	CASHRGLENEQFF
TRBD2	NA	TRBV7-3	TRBJ2-7	TGTGCCAGCAGCTTAGCACGGGGGGGCTCCTACGAGCAGTACTTC	CASSLARGGSYEQYF
NA	NA	TRBV15	TRBJ2-6	TGTGCCACCAGCGGCGGGGCAGGTAGCTCTGGGGCCAACGTCCTGACTTTC	CATSGGAGSSGANVLTF
TRBD2	NA	TRBV28	TRBJ2-3	TGTGCCAGCAGTCAGGGACTAGCGGGGCAGTATTTT	CASSQGLAGQYF
NA	once	TRBV30	TRBJ2-3	TGTGCCTGGGGGGCGGCGGACCCCCGGGATACGCAGTATTTT	CAWGAADPRDTQYF
TRBD2	NA	TRBV5-1	TRBJ2-1	TGCGCCAGCAGCTTGGCCCGAGGGGGCCCTAGCGGGAGGGACAATGAGCAGTTCTTC	CASSLARGGPSGRDNEQFF
TRBD2	NA	TRBV7-7	TRBJ2-1	TGTGCCAGCAGCCCGGCCCCCGGGGGGGCAGGGGAGCAGTTCTTC	CASSPAPGGAGEQFF
NA	NA	TRBV30	TRBJ1-2	TGTGCCTGGAACTCATTGCGGTCATATGGCTACACCTTC	CAWNSLRSYGYTF
NA	once	TRBV7-6	TRBJ2-2	TGTGCCAGCTCCTCGACCGGCGTCCGGGGCACCGGGGAGCTGTTTTTT	CASSSTGVRGTGELFF
TRBD2	NA	TRBV5-4	TRBJ2-2	TGTGCCAGCAGCTTGGCATCTACTAGCGGGTATACCGGGGAGCTGTTTTTT	CASSLASTSGYTGELFF
NA	NA	TRBV15	TRBJ1-5	TGTGCCACCAGCGAGACCGGCAGGGGACATCAGCCCCAGCATTTT	CATSETGRGHQPQHF
NA	NA	TRBV7-2	TRBJ2-1	TGTGCCAGCAGCTTTTGGGCACCTGCAATGGGTGAGCAGTTCTTC	CASSFWAPAMGEQFF
NA	few	TRBV6-5	TRBJ2-7	TGTGCCGTGCGGGGGCTCTCTGGCGAGCAGTACTTC	CAVRGLSGEQYF
TRBD2	NA	TRBV7-8	TRBJ2-7	TGTGCCAGCAGCTCCTACCAGGTGCGGGAGGAGGACGAGCAGTACTTC	CASSSYQVREEDEQYF
TRBD2	NA	TRBV9	TRBJ2-7	TGTGCCAGCAGCGGTGGGGGGGGACTTTCCTACGAGCAGTACTTC	CASSGGGGLSYEQYF
NA	NA	TRBV19	TRBJ2-7	TGTGCCAGTAGGTCCGTCGGGGGACCAACCTACGAGCAGTACTTC	CASRSVGGPTYEQYF
NA	once	TRBV7-2	TRBJ2-7	TGTGCCAGCAGCTTGAGTACTGGGGCGCAAGGCCTGTACTTC	CASSLSTGAQGLYF
NA	NA	TRBV11-3	TRBJ2-3	TGTGCCAGCAGTAGGGGCAGAACCACAGATACGCAGTATTTT	CASSRGRTTDTQYF
NA	NA	TRBV5-6	TRBJ2-7	TGTGCCAGCAGCCCAGGAACCTACGAGCAGTACTTC	CASSPGTYEQYF
NA	NA	TRBV4-3	TRBJ1-1	TGCGCCAGCAGCCAAGAGATAGACACTGAAGCTTTCTTT	CASSQEIDTEAFF
NA	NA	TRBV4-2	TRBJ1-6	TGTGCCAGCAGCCAAGATATGCCCCTACGGGTACGGAATTCACCCCTCCACTTT	CASSQDMPLRVRNSPLHF
TRBD1	NA	TRBV7-9	TRBJ2-5	TGTGCCAGCAGCAACCCGGGACAGGGGGGAACCCAGTACTTC	CASSNPGQGGTQYF
NA	NA	TRBV5-1	TRBJ2-3	TGCGCCAGCAGAAGGGGTTCACCTAGCACAGATACGCAGTATTTT	CASRRGSPSTDTQYF
NA	NA	TRBV5-1	TRBJ2-2	TGCGCCAGCAGCTTCCGAAACACAATCGCCCTCACCGGGGAGCTGTTTTTT	CASSFRNTIALTGELFF
NA	NA	TRBV5-1	TRBJ1-4	TGCGCCAGCAGCCAGGACGCGGGGAGGGATGAAAAACTGTTTTTT	CASSQDAGRDEKLFF
NA	NA	TRBV7-3	TRBJ2-1	TGTGCCAGCAGCTTAGCAGGGGCGGGCGGGCAGGATGAGCAGTTCTTC	CASSLAGAGGQDEQFF
NA	NA	TRBV4-1	TRBJ2-7	TGCGCCAGCAGCCAAGTCGGGGGATCCTACGAGCAGTACTTC	CASSQVGGSYEQYF
NA	NA	TRBV2	TRBJ1-1	TGTGCCAGCAGGGGAGACAACCCGAACACTGAAGCTTTCTTT	CASRGDNPNTEAFF
NA	NA	TRBV5-4	TRBJ2-7	TGTGCCAGCAGCCAAGAGGCAACTAGGTCCGAGCAGTACTTC	CASSQEATRSEQYF
NA	NA	TRBV4-1	TRBJ1-1	TGCGCCAGCAGCCAAGACAGGGCAGACCAACGCGAGGCTTTCTTT	CASSQDRADQREAFF
TRBD2	NA	TRBV11-3	TRBJ2-3	TGTGCCAGCAGCCAAGGGGCTAGCGGGGGGCTCCAGTATTTT	CASSQGASGGLQYF
TRBD2	NA	TRBV30	TRBJ2-3	TGTGCCTGGAGGCCGAGCGGGGGGGGCACAGATACGCAGTATTTT	CAWRPSGGGTDTQYF
TRBD1	NA	TRBV7-2	TRBJ1-2	TGTGCCAGCAGTTCCTCCGGGACAGGGGCCCGCGTCGGGGGCTACACCTTC	CASSSSGTGARVGGYTF
NA	NA	TRBV7-9	TRBJ2-1	TGTGCCAGCAGCTTACAGACTGCTAGCTCCTACAATGAGCAGTTCTTC	CASSLQTASSYNEQFF
NA	NA	TRBV4-3	TRBJ2-1	TGCGCCAGCAGCTCAGGATACTCCTACAATGAGCAGTTCTTC	CASSSGYSYNEQFF
TRBD1	NA	TRBV5-4	TRBJ1-1	TGTGCCAGCAGCTTGCCCGGACAGGGGATGAACACTGAAGCTTTCTTT	CASSLPGQGMNTEAFF
NA	NA	TRBV4-2	TRBJ1-3	TGTGCCAGCAGCCAAGAGACAGTGACTGGAAACACCATATATTTT	CASSQETVTGNTIYF
NA	NA	TRBV6-5	TRBJ1-1	TGTGCCAGCAGTTACTCGAACATCCTGAACACTGAAGCTTTCTTT	CASSYSNILNTEAFF
TRBD1	NA	TRBV28	TRBJ1-5	TGTGCCAGCAGTCCCCAGGGACAGGGCCATCAGCCCCAGCATTTT	CASSPQGQGHQPQHF
TRBD2	NA	TRBV7-7	TRBJ2-3	TGTGCCAGCAGCCCTAGCGGGGGGACAGATACGCAGTATTTT	CASSPSGGTDTQYF
TRBD1	NA	TRBV15	TRBJ1-6	TGTGCCACCAGCAGAGCCGACAGGGGGAATTCACCCCTCCACTTT	CATSRADRGNSPLHF
TRBD2	once	TRBV7-2	TRBJ2-1	TGTGCCAGCAGCTTATTCGGCCTAGCGGGACACAATGAGCAGTTCTTC	CASSLFGLAGHNEQFF
TRBD1	NA	TRBV6-5	TRBJ2-7	TGTGCCAGCAGTTGGAAGGGACAGGCTAGCTACGAGCAGTACTTC	CASSWKGQASYEQYF
TRBD2	NA	TRBV5-1	TRBJ2-7	TGCGCCAGCAGCTTGGTTATAGGCGGGAGGGCCAACGAGCAGTACTTC	CASSLVIGGRANEQYF
NA	NA	TRBV5-1	TRBJ2-7	TGCGCCAGCAGCTTTAGCGGAGGGGCCTACGAGCAGTACTTC	CASSFSGGAYEQYF